This record looks at one T cell receptor beta chain sequence and its context. Germline CDR1 SGHDN, CDR2 FVKESK. V was clipped by 4 bases and J by 3 bases, with 15 bases between them. The CDR3 is made up of 16 amino acids. These data are taken from a study of blood T cell repertoires in COVID-19. Background on the study: PBMCs, B-cell-depleted T cells, or T cells were the source of the cDNA or gDNA that made up the material.

In the authors' methods: Counts of nucleated cells, estimated from reference gene primer amplification, were obtained. Clones were read by immunoSEQ multiplex PCR, and TCRdb kept only the in-frame ones, dropping some. V, J and clone size are those of that table, while D and trimming were read from the DNA. The sample lists some 100,000 clones, approximately 93% seen once, with roughly 0.99% in the top ten. The chain recombines TRBV14 with TRBJ1-4, with D possibly being TRBD1 (5 bases). The sample comprised peripheral blood. This TCR derives from a man aged 60 to 75 with acute or convalescent COVID-19. The CDR3 bases are TGTGCCAGCAGCCCCTTATGGACAAACTCTAATGAAAAACTGTTTTTT. Encoded protein: CASSPLWTNSNEKLFF. The full variable domain, its missing parts supplied by reference TRBV14 and TRBJ1-4, is EAGVTQFPSHSVIEKGQTVTLRCDPISGHDNLYWYRRVMGKEIKFLLHFVKESKQDESGMPNNRFLAERTGGTYSTLKVQPAELEDSGVYFCASSPLWTNSNEKLFFGSGTQLSVL.